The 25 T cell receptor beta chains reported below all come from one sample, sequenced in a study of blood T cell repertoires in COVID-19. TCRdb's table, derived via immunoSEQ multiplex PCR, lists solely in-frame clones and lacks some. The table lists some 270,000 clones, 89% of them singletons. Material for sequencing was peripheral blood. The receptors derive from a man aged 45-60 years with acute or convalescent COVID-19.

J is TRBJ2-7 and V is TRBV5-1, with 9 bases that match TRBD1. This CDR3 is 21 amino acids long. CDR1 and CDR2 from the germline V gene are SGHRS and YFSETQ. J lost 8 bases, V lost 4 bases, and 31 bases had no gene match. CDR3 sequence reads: CASSEGELEWLPGQGFAKQYF. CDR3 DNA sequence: TGCGCCAGCAGCGAAGGGGAATTGGAGTGGCTACCGGGACAGGGATTTGCGAAGCAGTACTTC.

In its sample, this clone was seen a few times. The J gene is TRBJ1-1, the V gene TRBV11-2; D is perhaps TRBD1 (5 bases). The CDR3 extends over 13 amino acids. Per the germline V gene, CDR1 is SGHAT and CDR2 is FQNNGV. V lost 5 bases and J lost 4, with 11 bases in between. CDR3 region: CASSQGTSTEAFF. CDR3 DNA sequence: TGTGCCAGCAGCCAAGGGACTTCCACTGAAGCTTTCTTT.

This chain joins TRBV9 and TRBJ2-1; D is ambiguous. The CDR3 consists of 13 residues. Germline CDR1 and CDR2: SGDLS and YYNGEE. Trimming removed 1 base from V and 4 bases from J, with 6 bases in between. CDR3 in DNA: TGTGCCAGCAGCGTAACCGGTTACAATGAGCAGTTCTTC. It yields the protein CASSVTGYNEQFF.

CDR3 protein: CAWNNGLTGEPQHF. In DNA, the CDR3 is TGTGCCTGGAATAACGGTCTCACAGGGGAGCCCCAGCATTTT. The rearrangement links TRBV30 to TRBJ1-5; 7 bases are shared with TRBD1. The germline V gene encodes CDR1 GTSNPN and CDR2 SVGIG (reference sequence). Germline trimming cut 4 bases from V and 8 bases from J; bases unmatched to any gene: 11. This CDR3 region has 14 residues.

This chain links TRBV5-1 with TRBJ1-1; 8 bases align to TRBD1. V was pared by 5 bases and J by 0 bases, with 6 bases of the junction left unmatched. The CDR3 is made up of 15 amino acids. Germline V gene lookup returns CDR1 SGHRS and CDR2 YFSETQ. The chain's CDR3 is CASRSQGEVNTEAFF. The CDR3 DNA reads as TGCGCCAGCAGATCACAGGGGGAGGTGAACACTGAAGCTTTCTTT.

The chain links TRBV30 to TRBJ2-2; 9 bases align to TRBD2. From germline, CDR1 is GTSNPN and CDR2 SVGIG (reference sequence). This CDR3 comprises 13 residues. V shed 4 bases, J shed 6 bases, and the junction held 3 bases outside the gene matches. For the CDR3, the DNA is TGTGCCTGGACCCTAGCGGGGCCCGGGGAGCTGTTTTTT. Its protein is CAWTLAGPGELFF.

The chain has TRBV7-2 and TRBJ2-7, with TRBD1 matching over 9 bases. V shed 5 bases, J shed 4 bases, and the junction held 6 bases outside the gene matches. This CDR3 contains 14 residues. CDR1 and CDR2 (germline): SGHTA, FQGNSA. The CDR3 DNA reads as TGTGCCAGCAGCCCAGGGACAGGGTTGTACGAGCAGTACTTC. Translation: CASSPGTGLYEQYF.

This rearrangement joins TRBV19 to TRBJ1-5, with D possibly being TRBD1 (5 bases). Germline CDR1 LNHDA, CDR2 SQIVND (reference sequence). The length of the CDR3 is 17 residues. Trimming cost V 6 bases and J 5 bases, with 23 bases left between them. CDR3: CASSQIYLMRGDQPQHF. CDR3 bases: TGTGCCAGTAGCCAAATATATCTCATGCGGGGGGATCAGCCCCAGCATTTT.

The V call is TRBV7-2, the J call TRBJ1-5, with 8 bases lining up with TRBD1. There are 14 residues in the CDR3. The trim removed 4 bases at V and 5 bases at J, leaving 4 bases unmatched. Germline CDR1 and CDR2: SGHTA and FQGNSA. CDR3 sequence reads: CASSSLDRDQPQHF. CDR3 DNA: TGTGCCAGCAGCTCCCTGGACAGGGATCAGCCCCAGCATTTT. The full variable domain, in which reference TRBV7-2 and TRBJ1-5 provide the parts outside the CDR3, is GAGVSQSPSNKVTEKGKDVELRCDPISGHTALYWYRQSLGQGLEFLIYFQGNSAPDKSGLPSDRFSAERTGGSVSTLTIQRTQQEDSAVYLCASSSLDRDQPQHFGDGTRLSIL.

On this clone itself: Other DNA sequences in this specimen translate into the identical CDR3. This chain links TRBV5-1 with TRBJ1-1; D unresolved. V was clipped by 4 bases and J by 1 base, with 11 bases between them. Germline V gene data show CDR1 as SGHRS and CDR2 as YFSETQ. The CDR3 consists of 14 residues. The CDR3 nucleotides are TGCGCCAGCAGCCCAACGTCAGGGAACACTGAAGCTTTCTTT. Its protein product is CASSPTSGNTEAFF.

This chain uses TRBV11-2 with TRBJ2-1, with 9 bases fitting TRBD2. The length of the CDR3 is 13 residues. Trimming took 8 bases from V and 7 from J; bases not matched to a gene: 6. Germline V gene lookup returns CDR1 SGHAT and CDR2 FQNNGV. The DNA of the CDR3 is TGTGCCAGCGGGCGGGGGGGCCTGAATGAGCAGTTCTTC. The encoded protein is CASGRGGLNEQFF.

CDR3 sequence reads: CAWSGQGGEAFF. As DNA, the CDR3 is TGTGCCTGGAGTGGGCAGGGGGGTGAAGCTTTCTTT. The chain couples TRBV30 to TRBJ1-1; TRBD1 aligns across 7 bases. CDR3 length: 12 residues. In germline, CDR1 is GTSNPN, CDR2 SVGIG (reference sequence). Trimming removed 1 base from V and 7 bases from J; junction bases left unmatched: 3.

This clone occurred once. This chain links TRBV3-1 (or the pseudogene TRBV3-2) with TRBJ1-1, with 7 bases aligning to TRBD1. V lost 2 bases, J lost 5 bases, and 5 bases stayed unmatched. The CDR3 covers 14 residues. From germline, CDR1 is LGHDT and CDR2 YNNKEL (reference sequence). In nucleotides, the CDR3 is TGTGCCAGCAGCCAACTCCCCAGGGGGACTGAAGCTTTCTTT. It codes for CASSQLPRGTEAFF.

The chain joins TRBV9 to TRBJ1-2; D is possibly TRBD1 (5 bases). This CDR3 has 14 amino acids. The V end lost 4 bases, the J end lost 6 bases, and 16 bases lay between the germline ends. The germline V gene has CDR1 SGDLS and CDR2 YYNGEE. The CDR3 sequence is CASSTGQDSDGYTF. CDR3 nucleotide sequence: TGTGCCAGCAGCACCGGACAAGACTCGGATGGCTACACCTTC.

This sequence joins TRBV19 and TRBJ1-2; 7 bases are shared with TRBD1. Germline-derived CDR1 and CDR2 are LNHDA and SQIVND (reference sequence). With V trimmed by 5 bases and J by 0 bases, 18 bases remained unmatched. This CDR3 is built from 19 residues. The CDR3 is CASSVPNLYRGLANYGYTF. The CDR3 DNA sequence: TGTGCCAGTAGTGTCCCAAACCTATACAGGGGCCTAGCTAACTATGGCTACACCTTC.

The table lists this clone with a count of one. CDR3 region: CASSAGGGYTF. CDR3 sequence (DNA): TGTGCCAGCAGTGCAGGGGGGGGCTACACCTTC. The chain employs TRBV6-4 and TRBJ1-2, with 7 bases that match TRBD1. The V gene's germline CDR1 is MRHNA and CDR2 SNTAGT. Unmatched junction bases numbered 1, after V lost 4 bases and J lost 8 bases. This CDR3 spans 11 amino acids.

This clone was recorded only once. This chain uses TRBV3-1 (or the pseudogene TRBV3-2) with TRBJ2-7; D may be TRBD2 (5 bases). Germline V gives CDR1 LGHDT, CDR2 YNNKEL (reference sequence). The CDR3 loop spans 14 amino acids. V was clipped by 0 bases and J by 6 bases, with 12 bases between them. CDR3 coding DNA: TGTGCCAGCAGCCAAGAGGACTCATTGCTCGAGCAGTACTTC. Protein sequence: CASSQEDSLLEQYF.

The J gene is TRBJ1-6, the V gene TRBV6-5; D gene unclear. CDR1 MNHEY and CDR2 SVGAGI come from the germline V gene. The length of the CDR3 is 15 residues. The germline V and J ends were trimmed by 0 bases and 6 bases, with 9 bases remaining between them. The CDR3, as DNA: TGTGCCAGCAGTTACTCGGTGACGGGTAATTCACCCCTCCACTTT. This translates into CASSYSVTGNSPLHF.

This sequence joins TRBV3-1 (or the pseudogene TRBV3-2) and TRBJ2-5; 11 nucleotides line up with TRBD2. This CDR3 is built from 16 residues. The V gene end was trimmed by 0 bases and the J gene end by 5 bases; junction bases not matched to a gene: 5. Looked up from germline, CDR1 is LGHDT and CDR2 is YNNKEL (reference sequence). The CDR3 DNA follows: TGTGCCAGCAGCCAAGAGTTACTAGCGGGGGAGGAGACCCAGTACTTC. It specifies CASSQELLAGEETQYF.

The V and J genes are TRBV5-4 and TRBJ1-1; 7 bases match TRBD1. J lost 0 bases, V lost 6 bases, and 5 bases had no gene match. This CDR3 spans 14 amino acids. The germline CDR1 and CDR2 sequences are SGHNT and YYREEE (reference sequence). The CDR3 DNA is TGTGCCAGCACCCAGGACAGGATGAACACTGAAGCTTTCTTT. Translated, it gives CASTQDRMNTEAFF.

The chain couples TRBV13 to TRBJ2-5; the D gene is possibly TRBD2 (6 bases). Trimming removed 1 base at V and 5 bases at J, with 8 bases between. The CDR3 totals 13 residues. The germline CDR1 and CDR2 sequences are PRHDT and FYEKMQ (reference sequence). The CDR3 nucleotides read TGTGCCAGCAGCTTAGACCGGGGGGAGACCCAGTACTTC. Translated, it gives CASSLDRGETQYF. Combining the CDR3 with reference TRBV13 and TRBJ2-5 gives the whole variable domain AAGVIQSPRHLIKEKRETATLKCYPIPRHDTVYWYQQGPGQDPQFLISFYEKMQSDKGSIPDRFSAQQFSDYHSELNMSSLELGDSALYFCASSLDRGETQYFGPGTRLLVL.

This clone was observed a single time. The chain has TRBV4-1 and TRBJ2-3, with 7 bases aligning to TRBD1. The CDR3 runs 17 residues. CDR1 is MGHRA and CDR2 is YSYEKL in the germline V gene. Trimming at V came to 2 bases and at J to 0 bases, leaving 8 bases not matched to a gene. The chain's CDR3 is CASSQRQGATSTDTQYF. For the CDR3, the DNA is TGCGCCAGCAGCCAACGACAGGGCGCGACTAGCACAGATACGCAGTATTTT.

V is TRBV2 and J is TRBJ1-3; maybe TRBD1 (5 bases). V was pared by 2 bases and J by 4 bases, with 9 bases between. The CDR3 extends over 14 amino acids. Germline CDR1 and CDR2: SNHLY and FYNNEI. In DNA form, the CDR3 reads TGTGCCAGCAGTGAATCAGGGCGCGGAAACACCATATATTTT. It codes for CASSESGRGNTIYF.

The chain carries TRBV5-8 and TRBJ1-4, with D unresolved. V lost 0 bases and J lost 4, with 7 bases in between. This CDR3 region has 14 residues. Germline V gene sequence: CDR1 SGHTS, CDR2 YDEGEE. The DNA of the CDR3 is TGTGCCAGCAGCTTGGGGCAGGATAATGAAAAACTGTTTTTT. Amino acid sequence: CASSLGQDNEKLFF.

In nucleotides, the CDR3 is TGTGCCAGCAGTTACTCGATAAACATAAACTATGGCTACACCTTC. This translates into CASSYSININYGYTF. V usage is TRBV6-5 and J usage is TRBJ1-2, with unresolved D. The CDR3 is made up of 15 amino acids. Trimming stripped 0 bases from V and 2 bases from J, with 10 bases between. CDR1 is MNHEY and CDR2 is SVGAGI in the germline V gene.